Sequencing of this T cell receptor (beta chain) was carried out in a study of tumor-infiltrating lymphocytes in primary liver carcinoma. The template, roughly 510 ng total RNA, yielded TCR beta cDNA made with a constant-region primer. Library construction for TCR beta comprised three nested multiplex PCR rounds performed with slightly modified ARM-PCR. Each of the first two PCR rounds ran about 9 cycles with TRBV1-TRBV30 forward and C-beta reverse primers. TCRdb reprocessed the multiplex PCR reads with MiXCR, giving one entry per CDR3 protein. The sample lists approximately 330,000 distinct CDR3 sequences; 65% were seen once. Per the germline V gene, CDR1 is SGHDT and CDR2 is YYEEEE. The CDR3 covers 13 residues. The V and J ends lost 7 bases and 2 bases respectively, with 12 bases between them. Germline DNA was also extracted, and blood RNA derived from unsorted whole blood. Points from the study as a whole: Since sampling was bulk and unsorted, CD4+ and CD8+ repertoires were not compared. Lower overlap was observed for tumor-adjacent and tumor-blood pairs relative to tumor region pairs.

This clonotype was detected a few times. Its antigen remains unknown. Sample: peripheral blood. The clonotype was recovered from a man aged 40-49 years with primary liver carcinoma and hepatitis B virus infection. The V call is TRBV5-6, the J call TRBJ2-5; possible D gene TRBD2, 7 bases. The CDR3 loop reads CASGGGLQETQYF. In DNA form, the CDR3 reads TGTGCCAGCGGGGGGGGGCTACAAGAGACCCAGTACTTC.